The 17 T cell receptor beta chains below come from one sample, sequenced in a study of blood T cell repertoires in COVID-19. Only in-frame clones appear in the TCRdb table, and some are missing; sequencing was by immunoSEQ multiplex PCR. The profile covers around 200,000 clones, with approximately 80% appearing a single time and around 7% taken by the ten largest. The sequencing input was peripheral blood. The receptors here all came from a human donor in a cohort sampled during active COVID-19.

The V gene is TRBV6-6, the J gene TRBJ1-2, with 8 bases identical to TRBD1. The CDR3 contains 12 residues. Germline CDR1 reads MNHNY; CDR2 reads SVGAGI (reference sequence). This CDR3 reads CASQGGAGGYTF. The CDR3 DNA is TGTGCGTCACAGGGGGGCGCAGGAGGCTACACCTTC.

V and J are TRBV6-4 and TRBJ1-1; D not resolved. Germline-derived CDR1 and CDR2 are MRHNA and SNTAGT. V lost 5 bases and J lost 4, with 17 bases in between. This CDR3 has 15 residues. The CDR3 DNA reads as TGTGCCAGCAGTATCGAGACCGACGGAGGCACTGAAGCTTTCTTT. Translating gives CASSIETDGGTEAFF.

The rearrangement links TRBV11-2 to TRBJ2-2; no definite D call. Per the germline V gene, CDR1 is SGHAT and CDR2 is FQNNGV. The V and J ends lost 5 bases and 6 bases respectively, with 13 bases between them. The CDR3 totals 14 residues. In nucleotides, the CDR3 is TGTGCCAGCAGCATCTTCTCAGGCCCCGGGGAGCTGTTTTTT. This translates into CASSIFSGPGELFF. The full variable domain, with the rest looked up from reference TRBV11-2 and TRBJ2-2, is EAGVAQSPRYKIIEKRQSVAFWCNPISGHATLYWYQQILGQGPKLLIQFQNNGVVDDSQLPKDRFSAERLKGVDSTLKIQPAKLEDSAVYLCASSIFSGPGELFFGEGSRLTVL.

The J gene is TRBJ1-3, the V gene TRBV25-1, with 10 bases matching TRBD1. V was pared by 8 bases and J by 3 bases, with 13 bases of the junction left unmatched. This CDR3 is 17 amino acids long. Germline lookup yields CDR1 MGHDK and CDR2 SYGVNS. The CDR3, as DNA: TGTGCCAGCGCCCGGGACAGGGGACACTACCGTGGAAACACCATATATTTT. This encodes CASARDRGHYRGNTIYF.

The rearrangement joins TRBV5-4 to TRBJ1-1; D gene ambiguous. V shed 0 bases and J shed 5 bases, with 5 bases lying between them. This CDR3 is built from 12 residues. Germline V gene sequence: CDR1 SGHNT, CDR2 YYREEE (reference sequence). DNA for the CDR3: TGTGCCAGCAGCTTGGCCGAGACTGAAGCTTTCTTT. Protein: CASSLAETEAFF.

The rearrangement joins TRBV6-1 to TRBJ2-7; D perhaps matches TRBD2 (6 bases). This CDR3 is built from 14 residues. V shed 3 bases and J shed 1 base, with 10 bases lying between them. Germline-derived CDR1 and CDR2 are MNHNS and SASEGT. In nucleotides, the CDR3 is TGTGCCAGCAGTGACAGCCGGGGGTCCTACGAGCAGTACTTC. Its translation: CASSDSRGSYEQYF.

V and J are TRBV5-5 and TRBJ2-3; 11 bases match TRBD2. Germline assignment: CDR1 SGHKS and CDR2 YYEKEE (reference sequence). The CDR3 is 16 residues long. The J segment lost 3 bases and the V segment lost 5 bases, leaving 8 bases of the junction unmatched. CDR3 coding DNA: TGTGCCAGCAGTTCCATAGCGGGGGGGCAGACAGATACGCAGTATTTT. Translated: CASSSIAGGQTDTQYF.

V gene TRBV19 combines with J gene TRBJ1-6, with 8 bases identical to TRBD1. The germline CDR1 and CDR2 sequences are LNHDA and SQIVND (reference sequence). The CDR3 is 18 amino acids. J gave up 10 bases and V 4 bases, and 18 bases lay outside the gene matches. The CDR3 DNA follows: TGTGCCAGTAGTACCCCCCCAGGGGGCTTACGAATCGTGTCACCCCTCCACTTT. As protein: CASSTPPGGLRIVSPLHF.

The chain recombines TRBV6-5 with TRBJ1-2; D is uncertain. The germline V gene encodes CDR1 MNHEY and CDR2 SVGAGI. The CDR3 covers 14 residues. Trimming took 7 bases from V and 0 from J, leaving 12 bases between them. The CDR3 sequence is CASNTDTTNYGYTF. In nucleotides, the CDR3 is TGTGCCAGCAATACCGACACCACTAACTATGGCTACACCTTC.

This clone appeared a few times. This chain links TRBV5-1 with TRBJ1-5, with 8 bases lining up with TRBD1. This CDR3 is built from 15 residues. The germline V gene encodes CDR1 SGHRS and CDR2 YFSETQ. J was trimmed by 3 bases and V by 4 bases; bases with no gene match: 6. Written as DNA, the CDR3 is TGCGCCAGCAGCCCGTGGACAGGGAACAATCAGCCCCAGCATTTT. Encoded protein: CASSPWTGNNQPQHF.

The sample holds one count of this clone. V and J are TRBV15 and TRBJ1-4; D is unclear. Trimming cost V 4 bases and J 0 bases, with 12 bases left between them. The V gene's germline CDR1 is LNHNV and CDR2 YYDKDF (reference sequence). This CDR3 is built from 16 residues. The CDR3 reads CATSILTQATNEKLFF. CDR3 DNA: TGTGCCACCAGCATTCTCACACAAGCAACTAATGAAAAACTGTTTTTT.

The CDR3 DNA is TGTGCCAGTACCCTGGGACAGTCCATCTACGAGCAGTACTTC. Amino acids: CASTLGQSIYEQYF. This rearrangement joins TRBV19 to TRBJ2-7, with 7 bases fitting TRBD1. CDR1 is LNHDA, CDR2 SQIVND, per germline (reference sequence). This CDR3 contains 14 residues. V dropped 7 bases and J dropped 3; count of bases not matched to a gene: 9.

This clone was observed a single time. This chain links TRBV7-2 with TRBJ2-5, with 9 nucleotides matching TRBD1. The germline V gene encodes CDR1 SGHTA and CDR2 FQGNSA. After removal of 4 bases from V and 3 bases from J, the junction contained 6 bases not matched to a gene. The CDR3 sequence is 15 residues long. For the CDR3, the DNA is TGTGCCAGCAGCTCAGGGACAGGGCTGGAAGAGACCCAGTACTTC. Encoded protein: CASSSGTGLEETQYF. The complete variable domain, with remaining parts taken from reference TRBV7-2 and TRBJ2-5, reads GAGVSQSPSNKVTEKGKDVELRCDPISGHTALYWYRQSLGQGLEFLIYFQGNSAPDKSGLPSDRFSAERTGGSVSTLTIQRTQQEDSAVYLCASSSGTGLEETQYFGPGTRLLVL.

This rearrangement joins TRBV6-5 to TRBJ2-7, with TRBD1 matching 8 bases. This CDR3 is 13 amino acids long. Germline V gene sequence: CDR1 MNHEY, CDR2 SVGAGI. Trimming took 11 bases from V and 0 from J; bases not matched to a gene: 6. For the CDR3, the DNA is TGTGCCGGCCAGGGACAGGTCTCCTACGAGCAGTACTTC. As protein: CAGQGQVSYEQYF.

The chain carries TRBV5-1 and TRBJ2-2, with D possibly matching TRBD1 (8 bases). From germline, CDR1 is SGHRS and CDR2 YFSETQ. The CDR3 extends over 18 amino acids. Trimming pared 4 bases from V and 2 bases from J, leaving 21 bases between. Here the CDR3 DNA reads TGCGCCAGCAGCCCCCGTCTACAGGGGGAGGGTAACACCGGGGAGCTGTTTTTT. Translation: CASSPRLQGEGNTGELFF.

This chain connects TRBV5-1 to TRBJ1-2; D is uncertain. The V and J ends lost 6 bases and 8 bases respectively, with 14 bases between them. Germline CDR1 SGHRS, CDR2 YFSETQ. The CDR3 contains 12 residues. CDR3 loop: CASTIDGIGYTF. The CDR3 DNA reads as TGCGCCAGCACCATCGACGGGATCGGCTACACCTTC.

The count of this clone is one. CDR3 in amino acids: CSVAGFSYNEQFF. The CDR3 DNA follows: TGCAGCGTCGCAGGGTTCAGCTACAATGAGCAGTTCTTC. The chain recombines TRBV29-1 with TRBJ2-1; perhaps TRBD1 as D (5 bases). This CDR3 contains 13 residues. V was clipped by 6 bases and J by 3 bases, with 12 bases between them. The germline gives CDR1 SQVTM, CDR2 ANQGSEA.